These 21 T cell receptor beta chains share one sample of origin, sequenced in a study of OX40 agonist ivuxolimab in advanced cancers. Repertoires were generated with immunoSEQ multiplex PCR, while TCRdb's copy carries only in-frame clones and drops some. Counted here are tens of thousands of clones, more than 70% occurring once; the ten biggest clones make up roughly 25%. The sequences come from CD4+ or CD8+ T cells sorted from blood, collected in a trial of the OX40 agonist ivuxolimab. The receptors were gathered from an adult with an advanced solid tumor such as melanoma, head and neck, liver or kidney cancer.

This clone was counted a single time. The chain uses TRBV5-6 and TRBJ2-2; D not resolved. With 4 bases removed from V and 4 bases from J, the gap between germline ends came to 11 bases. Germline loops: CDR1 SGHDT, CDR2 YYEEEE. This CDR3 comprises 14 residues. CDR3 protein: CASSGPTATGELFF. CDR3 nucleotides: TGTGCCAGCAGCGGACCCACGGCCACCGGGGAGCTGTTTTTT.

This clone was found once. V gene TRBV6-5 combines with J gene TRBJ2-3, with D perhaps TRBD2 (6 bases). Trimming removed 5 bases from V and 1 base from J, with 13 bases in between. This CDR3 contains 15 residues. Germline CDR1 reads MNHEY; CDR2 reads SVGAGI. CDR3 bases: TGTGCCAGCAGTCCCGGGACTCTTCGCACAGATACGCAGTATTTT. Translating gives CASSPGTLRTDTQYF.

The rearrangement joins TRBV29-1 to TRBJ2-7; maybe TRBD1 (6 bases). CDR3 length equals 13 residues. With 3 bases removed from V and 4 bases from J, the gap between germline ends came to 13 bases. CDR1 is SQVTM and CDR2 is ANQGSEA in the germline V gene. DNA for the CDR3: TGCAGCGTTGAGACAGGTGAGACTTACGAGCAGTACTTC. Translation: CSVETGETYEQYF.

The chain recombines TRBV27 with TRBJ2-7, with 11 bases matching TRBD2. The CDR3 length is 19 residues. The junction had 15 bases not matched to a gene; V was cut back by 5 bases and J by 0 bases. Germline CDR1 reads MNHEY; CDR2 reads SMNVEV (reference sequence). The CDR3 coding sequence is TGTGCCAGCAGTAAACCGGGACTAGCGGCCTCCCCGAGCTCCTACGAGCAGTACTTC. Its protein product is CASSKPGLAASPSSYEQYF.

The chain uses TRBV19 and TRBJ2-7, with 11 bases aligning to TRBD2. The length of the CDR3 is 15 residues. Germline CDR1 is LNHDA and CDR2 is SQIVND (reference sequence). The V segment lost 4 bases and the J segment 1 base; nucleotides outside the gene matches: 3. The CDR3 DNA sequence: TGTGCCAGTAGTACCGGGACTAGCGGTTCCTACGAGCAGTACTTC. Amino acid sequence: CASSTGTSGSYEQYF.

The chain links TRBV5-4 to TRBJ2-2; D is undetermined. CDR3 size: 15 residues. The germline V and J ends were trimmed by 3 bases and 1 base, with 10 bases remaining between them. The germline V gene has CDR1 SGHNT and CDR2 YYREEE (reference sequence). The CDR3 DNA reads TGTGCCAGCAGCTCGGCTCGCCGGAACACCGGGGAGCTGTTTTTT. This codes for CASSSARRNTGELFF.

This sequence joins TRBV4-1 and TRBJ2-2; maybe TRBD1 (6 bases). Germline lookup yields CDR1 MGHRA and CDR2 YSYEKL. The CDR3 contains 17 residues. V lost 0 bases, J lost 3 bases, and 14 bases lay in between. CDR3 nucleotide sequence: TGCGCCAGCAGCCAAGATCAGGGGCGCGAGGACACCGGGGAGCTGTTTTTT. Its protein product is CASSQDQGREDTGELFF.

This rearrangement joins TRBV6-5 to TRBJ2-5; a weak D match, TRBD2 (5 bases). V was clipped by 2 bases and J by 11 bases, with 12 bases between them. This CDR3 is 12 amino acids long. CDR1 is MNHEY, CDR2 SVGAGI, per germline. Written as DNA, the CDR3 is TGTGCCAGCAGTTACGCCGGGGAGTTACAGTACTTC. Translating gives CASSYAGELQYF.

This clone is a singleton in its sample. The DNA of the CDR3 is TGTGCCAGCAGCTTGGGACTAGCTCCCTACGAGCAGTACTTC. This translates into CASSLGLAPYEQYF. The chain recombines TRBV5-4 with TRBJ2-7; TRBD2 aligns across 7 bases. Germline-derived CDR1 and CDR2 are SGHNT and YYREEE (reference sequence). The J segment lost 2 bases and the V segment lost 0 bases, leaving 2 bases of the junction unmatched. The CDR3 is 14 amino acids.

The J gene is TRBJ2-1, the V gene TRBV6-1; TRBD2 aligns across 10 bases. This CDR3 is 14 amino acids long. The germline V gene has CDR1 MNHNS and CDR2 SASEGT. V dropped 8 bases and J dropped 4; count of bases not matched to a gene: 5. CDR3 sequence (DNA): TGTGCCAGCTTAAGTAGCGGGGGGTACAATGAGCAGTTCTTC. Translation gives CASLSSGGYNEQFF.

This chain joins TRBV11-2 and TRBJ1-5; D might be TRBD1 (5 bases). This CDR3 has 13 residues. Trimming shortened V by 5 bases and J by 3 bases, and 8 bases separated the two germline ends. The germline V gene encodes CDR1 SGHAT and CDR2 FQNNGV. The CDR3 DNA is TGTGCCAGCAGCCGACAGATCAATCAGCCCCAGCATTTT. Translating it yields CASSRQINQPQHF. The complete variable domain, with remaining parts taken from reference TRBV11-2 and TRBJ1-5, reads EAGVAQSPRYKIIEKRQSVAFWCNPISGHATLYWYQQILGQGPKLLIQFQNNGVVDDSQLPKDRFSAERLKGVDSTLKIQPAKLEDSAVYLCASSRQINQPQHFGDGTRLSIL.

The V gene is TRBV6-1, the J gene TRBJ2-5; TRBD1 might be the D (6 bases). Germline CDR1 MNHNS, CDR2 SASEGT. Trimming took off 10 bases at V and 2 bases at J, with 17 bases between the two ends. This CDR3 has 14 residues. CDR3 coding DNA: TGTGCCACCCAACAGGGACGCTTTCAAGAGACCCAGTACTTC. This translates into CATQQGRFQETQYF.

This rearrangement joins TRBV7-9 to TRBJ2-3; 9 bases are a match to TRBD1. Unmatched junction bases numbered 8, after V lost 6 bases and J lost 4 bases. The CDR3 spans 15 residues. Germline V gives CDR1 SEHNR, CDR2 FQNEAQ (reference sequence). CDR3 loop: CASSSGTGNPDTQYF. CDR3 DNA: TGTGCCAGCAGTTCCGGGACAGGGAATCCAGATACGCAGTATTTT.

The J gene is TRBJ2-1, the V gene TRBV11-2, with 8 bases matching TRBD2. V lost 0 bases to trimming and J lost 8 bases; unmatched junction nucleotides: 6. CDR1 is SGHAT and CDR2 is FQNNGV in the germline V gene. The CDR3 loop spans 15 amino acids. This chain's CDR3 is CASSLEAVAGYEQFF. The CDR3, as DNA: TGTGCCAGCAGCTTAGAGGCGGTAGCGGGGTATGAGCAGTTCTTC.

The CDR3 loop is CASSFELSYGYTF. CDR3 DNA: TGCGCCAGCAGCTTTGAGTTAAGCTATGGCTACACCTTC. The chain has TRBV5-1 and TRBJ1-2, with D uncertain. The CDR3 spans 13 residues. Looked up from germline, CDR1 is SGHRS and CDR2 is YFSETQ. Trimming pared 2 bases from V and 4 bases from J, leaving 9 bases between.

V is TRBV19 and J is TRBJ1-1, with D unclear. Trimming cost V 2 bases and J 5 bases, with 12 bases left between them. The CDR3 sequence is 14 residues long. Germline CDR1 LNHDA, CDR2 SQIVND (reference sequence). CDR3 bases: TGTGCCAGTAGTATAAGTCCGAGGGTGACTGAAGCTTTCTTT. Encoded protein: CASSISPRVTEAFF. The complete variable domain, with remaining parts taken from reference TRBV19 and TRBJ1-1, reads DGGITQSPKYLFRKEGQNVTLSCEQNLNHDAMYWYRQDPGQGLRLIYYSQIVNDFQKGDIAEGYSVSREKKESFPLTVTSAQKNPTAFYLCASSISPRVTEAFFGQGTRLTVV.

The J gene is TRBJ1-6, the V gene TRBV6-1; TRBD1 matches at 7 bases. The CDR3 runs to 15 residues. In germline, CDR1 is MNHNS, CDR2 SASEGT. The junction had 5 bases not matched to a gene; V was cut back by 2 bases and J by 7 bases. CDR3 nucleotide sequence: TGTGCCAGCAGTGAATACGGCAGGGGGAATTCACCCCTCCACTTT. Its protein is CASSEYGRGNSPLHF.

This clone was detected once. This sequence joins TRBV14 and TRBJ2-1; tentatively, D is TRBD1 or TRBD2 (5 bases each). Germline V gene lookup returns CDR1 SGHDN and CDR2 FVKESK. The CDR3 runs to 14 residues. Trimming cost V 5 bases and J 9 bases, with 17 bases left between them. Written as DNA, the CDR3 is TGTGCCAGCAGCTACGGGGCGACGGGGAGTGAGCAGTTCTTC. This gives the protein CASSYGATGSEQFF.

V gene TRBV18 combines with J gene TRBJ2-1; 9 bases are shared with TRBD2. CDR1 is KGHSH, CDR2 LQKENI, per germline. The CDR3 has 14 amino acids. The V and J ends lost 6 bases and 10 bases, in that order; junction bases with no gene match: 10. Here the CDR3 DNA reads TGTGCCAGCTCCGAGAAGCGGGAGGCCCGGGAGCAGTTCTTC. Translated, it gives CASSEKREAREQFF. Complete variable domain (other parts from reference TRBV18 and TRBJ2-1): NAGVMQNPRHLVRRRGQEARLRCSPMKGHSHVYWYRQLPEEGLKFMVYLQKENIIDESGMPKERFSAEFPKEGPSILRIQQVVRGDSAAYFCASSEKREAREQFFGPGTRLTVL.

The chain couples TRBV18 to TRBJ1-4; D is ambiguous. The CDR3 runs 16 residues. Trimming took 2 bases from V and 4 from J, leaving 14 bases between them. Germline V gives CDR1 KGHSH, CDR2 LQKENI. CDR3 loop: CASSPAPTEFNEKLFF. CDR3 coding DNA: TGTGCCAGCTCACCAGCTCCGACGGAGTTTAATGAAAAACTGTTTTTT.

The gene calls are TRBV6-1 and TRBJ2-5; unclear D gene. Between the trimmed V and J ends, which lost 8 bases and 5 bases, there was a span of 12 bases. The CDR3 is 12 amino acids. The germline gives CDR1 MNHNS, CDR2 SASEGT. In DNA, the CDR3 is TGTGCCAGCGAGTTGTACTCGGAGACCCAGTACTTC. Its protein is CASELYSETQYF.